The source of this T cell receptor (beta chain) is a study of a mutant IDH1 vaccine in newly diagnosed glioma. Study background: The initiation of vaccination occurred 4-6 weeks after radiotherapy alone, or with temozolomide cycles. Antecedent treatment encompassed radiotherapy, temozolomide, or their combination; the majority received both. At week 47 came visit V13, while visit V12 had come at week 35.

Assay: immunoSEQ multiplex PCR; the TCRdb copy retains only in-frame clones and omits some. The sample shows around 57,000 clones, around four fifths of them seen only once. The CDR3 loop spans 14 amino acids. In germline, CDR1 is GTSNPN, CDR2 SVGIG (reference sequence). Trimming left V 5 bases short and J 2 bases short, with 12 bases between. Findings and limits, study-wide: Pseudoprogression showed no apparent link to changes in top peripheral T cell clonotypes.

The time point here: week 35, safety follow-up. In every dose of vaccine, 300 ug of mutant IDH1 20-mer peptide was given alongside topical imiquimod. Points on this clone: What it recognizes is unknown.

The starting material was PBMCs, obtained from a glioma patient whose treatment included an IDH1 peptide vaccine. The chain has TRBV30 and TRBJ2-2, with D maybe TRBD2 (5 bases). The receptor comes from a man aged 25 to 40 with glioma. DNA for the CDR3: TGTGCCTGGGGACTGATCAGAAACACCGGGGAGCTGTTTTTT. Protein sequence: CAWGLIRNTGELFF.